This TCR beta chain appears in the sequencing data of a study of OX40 agonist ivuxolimab in advanced cancers. For the study at large: Males comprised around four fifths of the group, whose mean age was approximately 60 years (range 23 to 79).

Profiling relied on immunoSEQ multiplex PCR, and the TCRdb table lists in-frame clones only, not all of them. The data show 40,000 to 45,000 clones, about four fifths seen once. Study-level points and caveats: It was also the case that some nonresponders had low normalized T-cell clonal expansion.

Deletions cut 7 bases from V and 4 bases from J, with 13 bases between. Germline V gene data show CDR1 as GTSNPN and CDR2 as SVGIG (reference sequence). There are 13 residues in the CDR3. Blood sampling was done at baseline, cycle 4 day 1, and cycle 7 day 1. The table lists this clone with a count of one. The target antigen is unknown. This sequence was found in an adult with an advanced solid tumor such as melanoma, head and neck, liver or kidney cancer. The chain has TRBV30 and TRBJ1-4; D remains ambiguous. The material was CD4+ or CD8+ T cells sorted from blood, obtained in a trial of the OX40 agonist ivuxolimab. The CDR3 nucleotides read TGTGCCTTGGTTGGCACAAATAATGAAAAACTGTTTTTT. Translation gives CALVGTNNEKLFF.